This TCR beta chain was sequenced for a study of blood T cell repertoires in COVID-19. About the study: The United States, Italy and Spain provided the acute and convalescent COVID-19 samples. The analysed material was cDNA or gDNA that came from T cells, B-cell-depleted T cells, or PBMCs.

In the authors' methods: How many nucleated cells were present was estimated from reference gene primer amplification. Clones were sequenced by immunoSEQ multiplex PCR, and TCRdb holds only the in-frame ones, with some missing. V and J calls and clone size are copied from that table; D and trimming were computed from the DNA. Of roughly 80,000 clones listed, 88% were seen once; the top ten hold approximately 5%. The CDR3 runs 18 residues. From germline, CDR1 is SGHTA and CDR2 FQGNSA. The J segment lost 4 bases and the V segment lost 5 bases, leaving 17 bases of the junction unmatched. This receptor was obtained from a middle-aged man with active COVID-19. The sequenced material came from peripheral blood. The rearrangement joins TRBV7-2 to TRBJ2-3; 8 positions agree with TRBD2. In DNA, the CDR3 is TGTGCCAGCAGCCCAGACTGGTTGGCGGGAGGTCGCGCAGATACGCAGTATTTT. Encoded protein: CASSPDWLAGGRADTQYF. The full variable domain, its missing parts supplied by reference TRBV7-2 and TRBJ2-3, is GAGVSQSPSNKVTEKGKDVELRCDPISGHTALYWYRQSLGQGLEFLIYFQGNSAPDKSGLPSDRFSAERTGGSVSTLTIQRTQQEDSAVYLCASSPDWLAGGRADTQYFGPGTRLTVL.